This T cell receptor (beta chain) came from a study of T cell repertoires in cytomegalovirus infection. Points on this clonotype: Its antigen is unidentified.

The CDR3 has 16 residues. The germline V and J ends were trimmed by 4 bases and 2 bases, with 12 bases remaining between them. Germline lookup yields CDR1 MNHEY and CDR2 SVGEGT. Each CDR3 protein is one row after TCRdb ran MiXCR on the reads. The data hold about 400,000 distinct CDR3 sequences, with roughly a third observed a single time. The rearrangement uses TRBV6-2 or TRBV6-3 and TRBJ2-6; D is uncertain. The receptor was isolated from a human donor in good health (CMV status not recorded). Some clones in this sample may be carry-over from other donors' samples. Sequences were derived from cultured PBMCs, sampled from culture after CMV antigen stimulation. Here the CDR3 reads CASSSSRLTGANVLTF. The CDR3 DNA is TGTGCCAGCAGTTCCTCCCGACTGACTGGGGCCAACGTCCTGACTTTC.